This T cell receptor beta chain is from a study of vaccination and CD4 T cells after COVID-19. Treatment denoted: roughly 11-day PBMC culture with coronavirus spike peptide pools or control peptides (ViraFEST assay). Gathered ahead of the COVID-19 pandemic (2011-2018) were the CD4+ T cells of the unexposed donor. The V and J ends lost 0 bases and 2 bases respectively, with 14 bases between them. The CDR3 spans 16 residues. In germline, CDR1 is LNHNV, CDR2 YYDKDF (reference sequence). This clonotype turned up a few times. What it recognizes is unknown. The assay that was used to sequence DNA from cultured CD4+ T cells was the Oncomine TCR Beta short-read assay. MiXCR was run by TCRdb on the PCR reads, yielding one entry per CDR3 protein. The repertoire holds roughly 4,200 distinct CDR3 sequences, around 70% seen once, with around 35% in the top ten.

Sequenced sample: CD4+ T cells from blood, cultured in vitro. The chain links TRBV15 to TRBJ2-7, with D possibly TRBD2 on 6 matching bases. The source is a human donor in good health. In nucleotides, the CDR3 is TGTGCCACCAGCAGAGATGGGACTTCCCCCGCCTACGAGCAGTACTTC. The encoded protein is CATSRDGTSPAYEQYF.